One and the same sample provided the 6 T cell receptor beta chains below, sequenced in a study of metastatic and nonmetastatic thyroid tumors. Until they underwent thyroid surgery, no patient had received any treatment. TCRdb re-called the PCR reads with MiXCR. There are 30,000 to 40,000 clones in the sample; about a fifth occur only once, and roughly 3.1% lies in the top ten. The sample was tumor tissue. All receptors derive from a male donor with papillary thyroid cancer or a benign thyroid nodule (not recorded which). Some clones in this sample may be carry-over from other donors' samples.

This clone was counted ten times or more. The V call is TRBV7-2, the J call TRBJ1-1; no clear D. This CDR3 has 14 residues. V lost 2 bases and J 4 bases, leaving 11 bases between the germline ends. CDR1 is SGHTA and CDR2 is FQGNSA in the germline V gene. This CDR3 reads CASSLMAAGTEAFF. CDR3 nucleotide sequence: TGTGCCAGCAGCTTAATGGCGGCCGGCACTGAAGCTTTCTTT.

The table lists this clone with a few counts. The chain employs TRBV19 and TRBJ2-1; TRBD2 is a possible D gene (6 bases). The CDR3 covers 15 residues. V dropped 3 bases and J dropped 7 bases, with 16 bases sitting between them. Germline CDR1 and CDR2: LNHDA and SQIVND (reference sequence). The CDR3 nucleotides are TGTGCCAGTAGTATTCAACGGGAGATCCCTAATGAGCAGTTCTTC. This codes for CASSIQREIPNEQFF.

By share, this clone counts as medium-sized. The rearrangement uses TRBV7-8 and TRBJ2-2; TRBD2 agrees at 7 bases. V gave up 1 base and J gave up 2 bases; unmatched junction bases: 4. The CDR3 consists of 16 residues. CDR1 and CDR2 from the germline V gene are SGHVS and FQNEAQ. The CDR3 sequence: CASSLDGGGNTGELFF. The CDR3 DNA follows: TGTGCCAGCAGCTTAGACGGCGGGGGTAACACCGGGGAGCTGTTTTTT. The whole variable domain, remainder taken from reference TRBV7-8 and TRBJ2-2, is GAGVSQSPRYKVAKRGQDVALRCDPISGHVSLFWYQQALGQGPEFLTYFQNEAQLDKSGLPSDRFFAERPEGSVSTLKIQRTQQEDSAVYLCASSLDGGGNTGELFFGEGSRLTVL.

The CDR3: CASSHSGEYEQYF. Written as DNA, the CDR3 is TGCGCCAGCAGCCACTCAGGGGAATACGAGCAGTACTTC. The rearrangement uses TRBV4-1 and TRBJ2-7; D perhaps matches TRBD1 (6 bases). Trimming removed 3 bases at V and 4 bases at J, with 10 bases between. CDR1 and CDR2 (germline): MGHRA, YSYEKL. CDR3 length: 13 residues.

This clone is medium-sized by share. The chain employs TRBV19 and TRBJ1-5, with D unclear. V was cut by 5 bases and J by 3 bases, with 5 bases left in between. The CDR3 totals 12 residues. CDR1 is LNHDA and CDR2 is SQIVND in the germline V gene (reference sequence). The CDR3, as DNA: TGTGCCAGTAGTGTCCTCAATCAGCCCCAGCATTTT. Its protein product is CASSVLNQPQHF.

This clone was counted many times. V and J are TRBV9 and TRBJ2-1, with 15 bases lining up with TRBD2. Per germline, CDR1 SGDLS and CDR2 YYNGEE. Trimming removed 4 bases from V and 0 bases from J; junction bases left unmatched: 5. The CDR3 has 18 residues. The CDR3 region has the DNA TGTGCCAGCAGCTCCGGGACTAGCGGGAGGTACTCCTACAATGAGCAGTTCTTC. Translating gives CASSSGTSGRYSYNEQFF.